The sequence of this T cell receptor beta chain was determined in a study of blood T cells in healthy people across ages. Comments on this clonotype: The antigen remains unidentified.

Together with a sample-barcoded 5' primer, a J-beta primer mix was included in a second PCR lasting about 7 to 12 cycles. TCRdb processed the 5' RACE reads anew with MiXCR; each CDR3 protein has one entry. The data contain about 970,000 distinct CDR3 sequences, roughly 50% of them singletons. Whole-study results and caveats: More naive CD4+ cells and higher diversity were found in long-lived than in aged donors.

Deletions cut 4 bases from V and 7 bases from J, with 23 bases between. Germline V gene sequence: CDR1 LGHDT, CDR2 YNNKEL (reference sequence). The CDR3 spans 17 residues. There were healthy Caucasian individuals from Russia, aged about 6 to 95, serving as donors. Each sample had at least 6 million PBMCs isolated. The rearrangement links TRBV3-1 to TRBJ2-1; D possibly uses TRBD1 or TRBD2 (5 bases each). This receptor was obtained from a woman aged 60-75 years in good health. The sequencing sample was made of blood. The CDR3 reads CASSLPLGRGALNEQFF. Written as DNA, the CDR3 is TGTGCCAGCAGCCTACCCCTTGGGCGAGGGGCGCTTAATGAGCAGTTCTTC.